These T cell receptor beta chains were read from a single sample in a study of T cells in Graves' hyperthyroidism and ophthalmopathy. TCRdb re-derived calls from the multiplex PCR reads in MiXCR, one entry per CDR3 protein. The sample carries about half a million distinct CDR3 sequences, around a fifth recorded once. Sequencing input: blood. These receptors were collected from a woman in her seventies with Graves' ophthalmopathy. Each CDR3 is given with its conserved first and last residue. Fields, in order: J gene, V gene, D gene, CDR3 length, clone size, CDR3 DNA, CDR3 protein. A D gene is named only where the DNA matches it firmly. Clone sizes are given selectively: once, few, many, or a class where the clone is expanded.

TRBJ2-2 TRBV28 . 14 . TGTGCCACCCTGCGCGTACGAAACACCGGGGAGCTGTTTTTT CATLRVRNTGELFF
TRBJ2-1 TRBV7-3 TRBD2 15 many TGTGCCAGCAGCGTCTCCGGGACTAGAAACAATGAGCAGTTCTTC CASSVSGTRNNEQFF
TRBJ2-7 TRBV10-3 . 13 few TGTGCCATCAGTGAGTCTGCCGGGGGCGAGCAGTACTTC CAISESAGGEQYF
TRBJ2-7 TRBV25-1 . 13 . TGTGCCAGCAGGTCGGCAGGACCCTACGAGCAGTACTTC CASRSAGPYEQYF
TRBJ2-4 TRBV10-3 TRBD1 13 . TGTGCCATCAGCGGAACAGGGGAAAACATTCAGTACTTC CAISGTGENIQYF
TRBJ1-2 TRBV7-9 . 14 . TGTGCCACCTACAGGCCGAATATGCTATATGGCTACACCTTC CATYRPNMLYGYTF
TRBJ2-1 TRBV24-1 TRBD2 14 . TGTGCCACCACTACTAGCGGACGAGGCAATGAGCAGTTCTTC CATTTSGRGNEQFF
TRBJ1-2 TRBV12-3/TRBV12-4 . 16 many TGTGCCAGCCACCGGGGAGGGGGGGAGGGTAACTATGGCTACACCTTC CASHRGGGEGNYGYTF
TRBJ2-5 TRBV6-1 . 14 many TGTGCCAGCAGTTCAAACGGAAAACGAGGGACCCAGTACTTC CASSSNGKRGTQYF
TRBJ2-2 TRBV6-1 . 14 few TGTGCCAGCAGCTTGGGGTGGGTCGGCGGGGAGCTGTTTTTT CASSLGWVGGELFF
TRBJ2-1 TRBV7-9 TRBD2 13 . TGTGCCAGCACTTTAGCGGGAGGTTGGGAGCAGTTCTTC CASTLAGGWEQFF
TRBJ2-2 TRBV2 TRBD2 17 many TGTGCCGCAACAATGGGGACTAGCGGAGAAAGCACCGGGGAGCTGTTTTTT CAATMGTSGESTGELFF
TRBJ2-1 TRBV7-2 . 14 many TGTGCCAGCAGCTTAGGTTCCCCGGGAAATGAGCAGTTCTTC CASSLGSPGNEQFF
TRBJ2-1 TRBV7-8 TRBD2 16 few TGTGCCAGCAGCTCCTTAGCGGGAAGCTCCTACAATAAGCAGTTCTTC CASSSLAGSSYNKQFF
TRBJ2-3 TRBV3-1 TRBD2 15 many TGTGCCAGCAGCCCAACTAGCGGGAGTCAAGATACGCAGTATTTT CASSPTSGSQDTQYF
TRBJ1-2 TRBV7-6 . 16 few TGTGCCAGCAGCTCCCCCCTAGTGGTTTTCCAGGATGGCTACACCTTC CASSSPLVVFQDGYTF
TRBJ1-3 TRBV6-1 . 17 once TGTGCCAGCAGCCCCGGTTTTCTGGATGCTGCTGGAAACACCATATATTTT CASSPGFLDAAGNTIYF
TRBJ2-2 TRBV7-8 TRBD2 16 . TGTGCCAGCAGCTTACTTGCGGGAGGGCCCTCCGGGGAGCTGTTTTTT CASSLLAGGPSGELFF
TRBJ2-3 TRBV20-1 . 12 . TGCAGTGCCCCTCGTCTTAGCGATACGCAGTATTTT CSAPRLSDTQYF
TRBJ2-2 TRBV2 . 11 many TGTGCCAGCAGTGAACCCGGGGAGCTGTTTTTT CASSEPGELFF
TRBJ2-2 TRBV9 . 15 few TGTGCCAGCACCCGGGGTCGAATAAACACCGGGGAGCTGTTTTTT CASTRGRINTGELFF
TRBJ1-1 TRBV19 TRBD1 15 few TGTGCCAGTAGAGGACAGGGGGCGAGGCGCGCTGAAGCTTTCTTT CASRGQGARRAEAFF
TRBJ2-7 TRBV7-2 TRBD1 14 few TGTGCCAGCAGCTTTAGACAGGGGAGTGGCGAGCAGTACTTC CASSFRQGSGEQYF
TRBJ2-3 TRBV18 . 14 few TGTGCCAGCTCACCACCGGGACACACAGATACGCAGTATTTT CASSPPGHTDTQYF
TRBJ2-7 TRBV5-1 . 15 . TGCGCCAGCAGCTTCGGGGACACCCGATCCTACGAGCAGTACTTC CASSFGDTRSYEQYF
TRBJ2-7 TRBV30 . 16 . TGTGCCTGGAAGTTCAGGAGAACTTGGAGCTCCTACGAGCAGTACTTC CAWKFRRTWSSYEQYF
TRBJ2-2 TRBV6-1 . 13 . TGTGCCAGCAGCTCAGGGGATACCGGGGAGCTGTCTTTT CASSSGDTGELSF
TRBJ1-1 TRBV7-3 . 13 . TGTGCCAGCAGCGCCGGCCTGGGCACTGAAGCTTTCTTT CASSAGLGTEAFF
TRBJ1-2 TRBV10-2 . 14 . TGCGCCAGCAGTGAGTTCCCGGAGAACTATGGCTACACCTTC CASSEFPENYGYTF
TRBJ2-5 TRBV30 . 14 few TGTGCTTCAACGCCCGGACTTATACAAGAGACCCAGTACTTC CASTPGLIQETQYF
TRBJ1-1 TRBV7-9 . 14 many TGTGCCAGCAGCTTAGAAACAGGGAACACTGAAGCTTTCTTT CASSLETGNTEAFF
TRBJ2-1 TRBV5-6 TRBD2 13 . TGTGCCAGCAGCGGTGGACTAGCGCCTGAGCAGTTCTTC CASSGGLAPEQFF
TRBJ2-2 TRBV5-1 . 17 few TGCGCCAGCAGCTTGGGAGGCCTACTTACGAACACCGGGGAGCTGTTTTTT CASSLGGLLTNTGELFF
TRBJ1-4 TRBV12-3/TRBV12-4 TRBD1 13 many TGTGCCAGCACCATGACAGGGTTTGGAAAACTGTTTTTT CASTMTGFGKLFF
TRBJ2-3 TRBV24-1 TRBD2 16 . TGTGCCACCAGTGATTTGACTAGCGGGAATACAGATACGCAGTATTTT CATSDLTSGNTDTQYF
TRBJ2-7 TRBV15 . 15 few TGTGCCACCAGCAGAGATCAGGGGCCCAACTACGAGCAGTACTTC CATSRDQGPNYEQYF
TRBJ2-7 TRBV3-1 TRBD1 13 . TGTGCCGGGAGGGACAGGGGAGGGTACGAGCAGTACTTC CAGRDRGGYEQYF
TRBJ1-2 TRBV6-1 TRBD1 12 many TGTGCCAGCAGTCGACAGGGGCGAGGCTACACCTTC CASSRQGRGYTF
TRBJ2-2 TRBV6-1 . 16 few TGTGCCAGCAGTGAAGTTGGGGGTACGAACACCGGGGAGCTGTTTTTT CASSEVGGTNTGELFF
TRBJ2-3 TRBV7-2 TRBD2 17 many TGTGCCAGCAGCTTTTGGGGGGGTGGCGGGAGAACAGATACGCAGTATTTT CASSFWGGGGRTDTQYF
TRBJ2-1 TRBV19 . 15 few TGTGCCAGTAGTATAGCCACCGGAACCTACAATGAGCAGTTCTTC CASSIATGTYNEQFF
TRBJ2-1 TRBV27 TRBD2 14 . TGTGCCAGCAGGAGGACTAGTTTGAACAATGAGCAGTTCTTC CASRRTSLNNEQFF
TRBJ2-5 TRBV20-1 . 12 . TGCAGTGCTAGCAGGGTGGAGGAGACCCAGTACTTC CSASRVEETQYF
TRBJ1-2 TRBV6-1 TRBD1 13 . TGTGCCAGCAGTGCACAGGGGGTCGGTGGCTACACCTTC CASSAQGVGGYTF
TRBJ2-1 TRBV10-3 TRBD2 17 few TGTGCCATCAGTGACCCAGTACTAGCGGGGTCGGTCAATGAGCAGTTCTTC CAISDPVLAGSVNEQFF
TRBJ2-2 TRBV11-2 . 16 . TGTGCCAGCAGCTTCGAGGGGGGTAGGAGGGCCGGGGAGCTGTTTTTT CASSFEGGRRAGELFF
TRBJ2-5 TRBV5-1 . 15 few TGCGCCAGCAGCTTCGCACAGGACTCCCAAGAGACCCAGTACTTC CASSFAQDSQETQYF
TRBJ1-1 TRBV28 . 14 . TGTGCCAGCAGTTTTCTACGGGAAAGCACTGAAGCTTTCTTT CASSFLRESTEAFF
TRBJ1-2 TRBV20-1 . 10 many TGCAGTGCTCGGGACTTGCGCTACACCTTC CSARDLRYTF
TRBJ2-5 TRBV4-2 . 14 . TGTGCCAGCAGCCGAGGGGACTCTGGGGAGACCCAGTACTTC CASSRGDSGETQYF
TRBJ2-1 TRBV7-9 TRBD2 19 . TGTGCCAGCAGCTCGTCTAGGACTAGCGGGAGGGGGGGGGATCATGAGCAGTTCTTC CASSSSRTSGRGGDHEQFF
TRBJ1-1 TRBV28 . 15 few TGTGCCAGCAGTTCCGGGACCAGGTCAGGAACTGAAGCTTTCTTT CASSSGTRSGTEAFF
TRBJ1-2 TRBV28 . 13 many TGTGCCAGCAGCCTACCTCCGGACTATGGCTACACCTTC CASSLPPDYGYTF